The clone carrying this TCR beta chain has only one observation. This specimen belongs to a study of blood T cell repertoires in COVID-19. At the level of the study: Sample material is recorded as cDNA or gDNA derived from T cells, B-cell-depleted T cells, or PBMCs.

As originally analysed: How many nucleated cells were present was estimated from reference gene primer amplification. The method was immunoSEQ multiplex PCR; TCRdb's version includes in-frame clones alone and lacks a portion of them. For V, J and clone size, that table is used; D and trimming come from the DNA. Of 250,000 to 350,000 clones detected, 70% to 90% appear once; the ten largest clones hold 2% to 2.5%. Germline CDR1 reads SGHRS; CDR2 reads YFSETQ. The CDR3 totals 14 residues. V gave up 1 base and J gave up 1 base, with 8 bases separating them. The TCR was taken from an older woman in a cohort exposed to, infected with or recovered from COVID-19 (not recorded which). The rearrangement links TRBV5-1 to TRBJ1-1; no firm D call. The specimen sequenced was PBMCs or T cells enriched from blood (not recorded which). The CDR3 reads CASSLRQENTEAFF. In nucleotides, the CDR3 is TGCGCCAGCAGCTTGCGGCAGGAGAACACTGAAGCTTTCTTT.